Below are 15 T cell receptor beta chains sequenced from a single sample in a study of OX40 agonist ivuxolimab in advanced cancers. The method was immunoSEQ multiplex PCR; TCRdb's version includes in-frame clones alone and lacks a portion of them. The profile covers about 75,000 clones, with roughly 86% appearing a single time and about 8% taken by the ten largest. Sequenced material: CD4+ or CD8+ T cells sorted from blood, taken in a trial of the OX40 agonist ivuxolimab. These receptors were collected from an adult with an advanced solid tumor such as melanoma, head and neck, liver or kidney cancer.

The rearrangement links TRBV10-3 to TRBJ1-1; TRBD1 matches at 8 bases. The CDR3 contains 14 residues. The V and J ends lost 5 bases and 3 bases, in that order; junction bases with no gene match: 5. Germline V gene lookup returns CDR1 ENHRY and CDR2 SYGVKD. CDR3 in DNA: TGTGCCATCAGTCCCCCGGACAGGGACACTGAAGCTTTCTTT. This codes for CAISPPDRDTEAFF.

The CDR3 nucleotides read TGTGCCAGCAGTACGACCGGGACAGGGCGAAATCAGCCCCAGCATTTT. Encoded protein: CASSTTGTGRNQPQHF. V gene TRBV6-6 combines with J gene TRBJ1-5; 9 bases line up with TRBD1. The CDR3 loop spans 16 amino acids. CDR1 is MNHNY and CDR2 is SVGAGI in the germline V gene (reference sequence). V lost 5 bases, J lost 4 bases, and 9 bases stayed unmatched.

About this clone itself: The sample contains more than one DNA sequence encoding this CDR3. CDR3: CASSQGRGSQPQHF. The CDR3 region has the DNA TGCGCCAGCAGCCAAGGGCGTGGAAGTCAGCCCCAGCATTTT. V gene TRBV4-3 combines with J gene TRBJ1-5, with D unresolved. V gave up 1 base and J gave up 6 bases, with 10 bases separating them. The CDR3 sequence is 14 residues long. Germline values: CDR1 LGHNA, CDR2 YSLEER.

The chain combines TRBV30 with TRBJ1-1; maybe TRBD1 (5 bases). Germline assignment: CDR1 GTSNPN and CDR2 SVGIG (reference sequence). V was clipped by 3 bases and J by 5 bases, with 13 bases between them. This CDR3 is built from 13 residues. The CDR3 protein is CAWRGDDWTEAFF. The CDR3 bases are TGTGCCTGGAGAGGGGACGATTGGACTGAAGCTTTCTTT.

This sequence joins TRBV7-8 and TRBJ2-1, with a possible D match to TRBD2 (5 bases). The CDR3 is made up of 16 amino acids. Trimming stripped 7 bases from V and 2 bases from J, with 18 bases between. CDR1 is SGHVS, CDR2 FQNEAQ, per germline. This CDR3 reads CASTLEGSSTYNEQFF. DNA for the CDR3: TGTGCCAGCACCCTAGAGGGCAGCTCCACCTACAATGAGCAGTTCTTC.

This clone appeared once. This rearrangement joins TRBV7-3 to TRBJ2-1; either TRBD1 or TRBD2 may supply D (7 bases each). CDR3 length: 15 residues. Germline CDR1 and CDR2: SGHTA and FQGTGA. Trimming removed 6 bases from V and 6 bases from J, with 18 bases in between. CDR3 loop: CASSGTNKGANEQFF. CDR3 DNA: TGTGCCAGCAGTGGGACTAACAAGGGGGCCAATGAGCAGTTCTTC.

V gene TRBV28 combines with J gene TRBJ1-1; no firm D call. V dropped 4 bases and J dropped 11 bases, with 17 bases sitting between them. Germline V gene data show CDR1 as MDHEN and CDR2 as SYDVKM. The CDR3 spans 13 residues. CDR3 protein: CASSSGLQNAAFF. The CDR3 coding sequence is TGTGCCAGCAGTTCTGGATTACAAAACGCGGCTTTCTTT.

This clone occurred a few times. This chain uses TRBV7-9 with TRBJ1-2, with 8 bases aligning to TRBD1. CDR1 SEHNR and CDR2 FQNEAQ come from the germline V gene (reference sequence). Losses at the gene ends were 0 bases for V and 4 bases for J; bases not matched to a gene: 7. The CDR3 is made up of 16 amino acids. CDR3 in DNA: TGTGCCAGCAGCTTAGCAGGACAGGGTTCGGGCTATGGCTACACCTTC. Translated: CASSLAGQGSGYGYTF.

The chain joins TRBV9 to TRBJ1-1; unclear D gene. Germline assignment: CDR1 SGDLS and CDR2 YYNGEE. V was pared by 1 base and J by 0 bases, with 4 bases between. CDR3 length equals 13 residues. The CDR3 protein is CASSVRVNTEAFF. CDR3 DNA: TGTGCCAGCAGCGTAAGAGTGAACACTGAAGCTTTCTTT.

In its sample, this clone was seen once. The chain joins TRBV10-1 to TRBJ1-2; 8 positions agree with TRBD1. V lost 11 bases and J lost 8; bases outside the gene matches: 7. CDR3 size: 11 residues. Germline CDR1 reads WNHNN; CDR2 reads SYGVQD (reference sequence). The CDR3 loop reads CAFYRGDGYTF. The CDR3 nucleotides read TGCGCCTTCTACAGGGGGGACGGCTACACCTTC.

This chain links TRBV13 with TRBJ2-7; 13 bases fit TRBD2. Germline V gene sequence: CDR1 PRHDT, CDR2 FYEKMQ (reference sequence). V dropped 5 bases and J dropped 3; count of bases not matched to a gene: 7. The length of the CDR3 is 16 residues. The DNA for the CDR3 is TGTGCCAGCAGCACCCGGACTAGCGGGAGTATCTACGAGCAGTACTTC. It is translated as CASSTRTSGSIYEQYF.

The chain joins TRBV7-9 to TRBJ2-3; either TRBD1 or TRBD2 may fit D (5 bases each). This CDR3 has 17 amino acids. Germline lookup yields CDR1 SEHNR and CDR2 FQNEAQ (reference sequence). V gave up 5 bases and J gave up 0 bases, with 18 bases separating them. The CDR3 here is CASSPAGDATSTDTQYF. The CDR3 nucleotides read TGTGCCAGCAGCCCGGCCGGGGACGCAACTAGCACAGATACGCAGTATTTT.

The V and J genes are TRBV5-4 and TRBJ1-1, with D hard to call. Germline V CDR1 and CDR2: SGHNT, YYREEE (reference sequence). This CDR3 has 11 amino acids. Trimming shortened V by 1 base and J by 8 bases, and 6 bases separated the two germline ends. CDR3 DNA sequence: TGTGCCAGCAGCTTGTTAGCCGAAGCTTTCTTT. Residues: CASSLLAEAFF.

As regards this clone: This CDR3 is also generated by other DNA sequences in the sample. This sequence joins TRBV6-6 and TRBJ2-7; D is undetermined. Looked up from germline, CDR1 is MNHNY and CDR2 is SVGAGI (reference sequence). The CDR3 runs to 11 residues. Between the trimmed V and J ends, which lost 5 bases and 2 bases, there was a span of 4 bases. In nucleotides, the CDR3 is TGTGCCAGCAGTCAAACCTACGAGCAGTACTTC. Translating gives CASSQTYEQYF.

V gene TRBV18 combines with J gene TRBJ2-7, with a weak D call TRBD1 (5 bases). The CDR3 is 16 amino acids. Germline lookup yields CDR1 KGHSH and CDR2 LQKENI. Between the trimmed V and J ends, which lost 1 base and 4 bases, there was a span of 17 bases. The CDR3 is CASSPLPGMTLYEQYF. CDR3 bases: TGTGCCAGCTCACCACTTCCAGGGATGACTCTTTACGAGCAGTACTTC.